The present T cell receptor beta chain was sequenced within a study of blood T cell repertoires in COVID-19. Turning to the study itself: Researchers got acute and convalescent COVID-19 samples from the United States, Italy and Spain. In each case, the material was cDNA or gDNA derived from T cells, B-cell-depleted T cells, or PBMCs.

In the study's own analysis: Estimation of nucleated cell counts relied on the amplification of reference gene primers. Sequenced by immunoSEQ multiplex PCR; TCRdb stores in-frame clones only, minus some. The V and J calls and clone size come from that table; D and trimming were worked out from the DNA. The sample yields approximately 360,000 clones, 70% to 90% seen once. The source is a woman in her 30s with acute COVID-19. Sample: PBMCs or T cells enriched from blood (not recorded which).

CDR3 sequence: CASSPRQVITNTGELFF. The CDR3 DNA reads TGTGCCAGCAGCCCCCGACAGGTCATAACGAACACCGGGGAGCTGTTTTTT. The V call is TRBV7-2, the J call TRBJ2-2; D perhaps matches TRBD1 (6 bases). Germline V CDR1 and CDR2: SGHTA, FQGNSA. The CDR3 loop spans 17 amino acids. The ends were cut back, 5 bases at V and 0 bases at J, with 16 bases in the middle.